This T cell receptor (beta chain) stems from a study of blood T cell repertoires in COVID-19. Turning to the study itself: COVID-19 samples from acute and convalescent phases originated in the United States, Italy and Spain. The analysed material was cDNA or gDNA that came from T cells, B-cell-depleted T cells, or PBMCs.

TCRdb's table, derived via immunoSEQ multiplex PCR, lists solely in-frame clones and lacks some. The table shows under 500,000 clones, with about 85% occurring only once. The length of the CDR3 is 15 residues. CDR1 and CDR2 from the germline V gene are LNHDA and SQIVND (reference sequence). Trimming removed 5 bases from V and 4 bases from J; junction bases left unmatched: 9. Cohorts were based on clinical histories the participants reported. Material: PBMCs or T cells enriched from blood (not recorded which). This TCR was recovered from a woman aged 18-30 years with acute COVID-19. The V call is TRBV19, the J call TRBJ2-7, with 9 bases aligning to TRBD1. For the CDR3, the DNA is TGTGCCAGTAGTTCCCGACAGGGGGTGAGATACGAGCAGTACTTC. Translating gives CASSSRQGVRYEQYF.